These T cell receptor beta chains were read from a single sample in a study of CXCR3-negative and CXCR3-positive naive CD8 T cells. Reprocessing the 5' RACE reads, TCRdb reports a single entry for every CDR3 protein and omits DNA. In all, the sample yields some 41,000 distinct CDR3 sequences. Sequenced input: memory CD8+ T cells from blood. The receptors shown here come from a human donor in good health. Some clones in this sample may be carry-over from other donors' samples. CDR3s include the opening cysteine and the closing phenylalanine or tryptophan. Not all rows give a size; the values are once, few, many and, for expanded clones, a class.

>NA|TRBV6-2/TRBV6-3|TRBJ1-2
CASSSGSYGYTF
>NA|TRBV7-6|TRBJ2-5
CASSSGLGRQETQYF
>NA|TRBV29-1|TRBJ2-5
CSDPSGPKEYF
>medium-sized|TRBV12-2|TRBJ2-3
CASRPRARDSSDTQYF
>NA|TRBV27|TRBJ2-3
CASREGLAVDTQYF
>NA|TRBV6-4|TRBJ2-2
CASSGENTGELFF
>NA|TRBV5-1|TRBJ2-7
CASSSRGGQQSYEQYF
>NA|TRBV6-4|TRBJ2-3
CASSEGVAETDTQYF
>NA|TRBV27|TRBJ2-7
CASSWGGGPSYEQYF
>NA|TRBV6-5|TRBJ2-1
CASSYSRTGVDEQFF
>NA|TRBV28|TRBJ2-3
CASSWAHGTTDSGPYTDTQYF
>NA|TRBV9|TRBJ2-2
CASSVLRGAANTGELFF
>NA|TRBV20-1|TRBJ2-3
CSARQGWGADTQYF
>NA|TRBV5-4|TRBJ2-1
CASSYWNINNEQFF
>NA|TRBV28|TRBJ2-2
CASSLSGTGELFF
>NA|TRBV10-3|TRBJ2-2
CAISEPAGGANTGELFF
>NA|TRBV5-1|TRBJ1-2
CASGFVDNYGYTF
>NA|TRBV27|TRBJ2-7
CASSEGGLSYEQYF
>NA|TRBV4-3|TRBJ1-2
CASSVDRALFDGYTF
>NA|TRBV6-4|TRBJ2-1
CASSDRGGGYNEQFF
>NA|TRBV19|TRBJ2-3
CASSITKTDTQYF
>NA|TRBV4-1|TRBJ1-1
CASSQDWVNTEAFF
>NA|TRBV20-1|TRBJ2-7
CSASSGDRGNEQYF
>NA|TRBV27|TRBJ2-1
CASSLAGATYNEQFF
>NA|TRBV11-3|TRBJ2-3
CAGRNQERGITDTQYF
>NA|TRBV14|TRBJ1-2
CASSQDPGRYGYTF
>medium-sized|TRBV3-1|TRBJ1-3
CASSQNYGISGNTIYF
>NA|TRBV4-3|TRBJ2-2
CASSQVRTTGELFF
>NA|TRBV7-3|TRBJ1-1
CASSLGDTANTEAFF
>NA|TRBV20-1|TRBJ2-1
CSARPPLENNEQFF
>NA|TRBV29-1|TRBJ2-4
CSVEDLGRQGKNIQYF
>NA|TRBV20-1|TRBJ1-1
CSARQLMNTEAFF
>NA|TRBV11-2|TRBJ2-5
CASSLTPPLREQETQYF
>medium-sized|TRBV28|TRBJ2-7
CASSSSTGGLYEQYF
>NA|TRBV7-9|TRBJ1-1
CASSQTTGATRGEAFF
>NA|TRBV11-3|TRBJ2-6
CASSSYSGANVLTF
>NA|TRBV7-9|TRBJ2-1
CASRPSGGYNEQFF
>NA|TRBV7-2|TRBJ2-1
CASSPSGAGDPYNEQFF
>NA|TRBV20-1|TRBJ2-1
CSARDRVGSNEQFF
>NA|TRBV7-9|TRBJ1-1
CASSVGTGGGGAFF
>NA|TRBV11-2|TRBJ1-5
CASSLDKSQPQHF
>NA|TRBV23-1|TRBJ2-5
CASITGRQETQYF
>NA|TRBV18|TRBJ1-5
CASSPSYSGNSNQPQHF
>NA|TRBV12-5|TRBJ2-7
CASGSSGTGVYEQYF
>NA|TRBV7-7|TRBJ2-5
CASSTSILQLAGGETQYF
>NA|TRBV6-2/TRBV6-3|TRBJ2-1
CASTLASGGADEQFF
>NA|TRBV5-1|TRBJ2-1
CASSFYSGSSYNEQFF
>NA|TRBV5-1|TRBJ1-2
CASSSSGSHSSYGYTF
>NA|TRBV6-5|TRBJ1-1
CASSYWVLTGGSEAFF
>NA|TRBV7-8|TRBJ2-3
CASSITSGEGTDTQYF
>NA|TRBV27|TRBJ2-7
CASSTGSHEQYF
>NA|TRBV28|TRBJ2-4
CASSFADPKNIQYF